The 11 T cell receptor beta chains listed next were all sequenced from one sample in a study of blood T cell repertoires in COVID-19. Clones were sequenced by immunoSEQ multiplex PCR, and TCRdb holds only the in-frame ones, with some missing. The sample contains 95,000 to 150,000 clones, roughly 89% of which appear only once. What was sequenced was peripheral blood. Receptors were obtained from a woman aged 50 to 65 with acute or convalescent COVID-19.

The count of this clone is one. The chain uses TRBV5-6 and TRBJ2-7; a weak D match, TRBD1 (5 bases). Per the germline V gene, CDR1 is SGHDT and CDR2 is YYEEEE. Trimming shortened V by 3 bases and J by 0 bases, and 7 bases separated the two germline ends. This CDR3 contains 13 residues. The CDR3 reads CASSSDSSYEQYF. The CDR3 DNA reads TGTGCCAGCAGCTCAGACAGCTCCTACGAGCAGTACTTC. The variable domain in full, with the rest retrieved from reference TRBV5-6 and TRBJ2-7, is DAGVTQSPTHLIKTRGQQVTLRCSPKSGHDTVSWYQQALGQGPQFIFQYYEEEERQRGNFPDRFSGHQFPNYSSELNVNALLLGDSALYLCASSSDSSYEQYFGPGTRLTVT.

The V gene is TRBV5-6, the J gene TRBJ1-2, with TRBD1 matching over 9 bases. There are 17 residues in the CDR3. Per the germline V gene, CDR1 is SGHDT and CDR2 is YYEEEE. The J segment lost 2 bases and the V segment lost 2 bases, leaving 10 bases of the junction unmatched. CDR3 DNA: TGTGCCAGCAGCTTTGGGGACAGGACAGGGGTGAACTATGGCTACACCTTC. Protein product: CASSFGDRTGVNYGYTF.

The CDR3, as DNA: TGTGCCAGCAGGATTTATCGTAGCGGGGGGGTCTACAATGAGCAGTTCTTC. Translation: CASRIYRSGGVYNEQFF. V usage is TRBV2 and J usage is TRBJ2-1; 11 bases line up with TRBD2. Germline V gene lookup returns CDR1 SNHLY and CDR2 FYNNEI. The length of the CDR3 is 17 residues. J was trimmed by 3 bases and V by 6 bases; bases with no gene match: 10. Combining the CDR3 with reference TRBV2 and TRBJ2-1 gives the whole variable domain EPEVTQTPSHQVTQMGQEVILRCVPISNHLYFYWYRQILGQKVEFLVSFYNNEISEKSEIFDDQFSVERPDGSNFTLKIRSTKLEDSAMYFCASRIYRSGGVYNEQFFGPGTRLTVL.

The V gene is TRBV10-3, the J gene TRBJ1-2; D gene unclear. Germline CDR1 is ENHRY and CDR2 is SYGVKD. V was clipped by 2 bases and J by 3 bases, with 7 bases between them. This CDR3 is built from 13 residues. CDR3 DNA sequence: TGTGCCATCAGTGAGAGTCAGGACTATGGCTACACCTTC. It encodes CAISESQDYGYTF.

The chain links TRBV3-1 (or the pseudogene TRBV3-2) to TRBJ1-1, with 7 nucleotides matching TRBD1. The V gene end was trimmed by 0 bases and the J gene end by 0 bases; junction bases not matched to a gene: 10. Looked up from germline, CDR1 is LGHDT and CDR2 is YNNKEL (reference sequence). This CDR3 is 18 amino acids long. Written as DNA, the CDR3 is TGTGCCAGCAGCCAAGATTCCCTCAGGGGGATGTTGAACACTGAAGCTTTCTTT. Protein sequence: CASSQDSLRGMLNTEAFF.

There are a few counts of this clone. The chain employs TRBV11-2 and TRBJ1-1; the D gene is possibly TRBD1 (6 bases). Germline values: CDR1 SGHAT, CDR2 FQNNGV. This CDR3 region has 15 residues. Trimming removed 3 bases from V and 4 bases from J, with 15 bases in between. Here the CDR3 reads CASSLGFGGGTEAFF. The CDR3 coding sequence is TGTGCCAGCAGCTTGGGATTTGGGGGCGGCACTGAAGCTTTCTTT.

The rearrangement links TRBV7-9 to TRBJ1-5, with D uncertain. CDR3 length: 14 residues. Trimming stripped 2 bases from V and 4 bases from J, with 9 bases between. Germline assignment: CDR1 SEHNR and CDR2 FQNEAQ (reference sequence). The CDR3 DNA is TGTGCCAGCAGCTTAATGGGAGAAAATCAGCCCCAGCATTTT. This encodes CASSLMGENQPQHF.

V gene TRBV4-1 combines with J gene TRBJ1-2, with 9 nucleotides matching TRBD1. Germline values: CDR1 MGHRA, CDR2 YSYEKL. This CDR3 is built from 14 residues. The trim removed 1 base at V and 8 bases at J, leaving 5 bases unmatched. Here the CDR3 reads CASSQVGQGGGYTF. The CDR3 DNA follows: TGCGCCAGCAGCCAAGTGGGACAGGGAGGAGGCTACACCTTC.

The DNA for the CDR3 is TGTGCCAGCAGTTACCCCTCAGACTGGAGCTCCTACAATGAGCAGTTCTTC. This sequence encodes CASSYPSDWSSYNEQFF. The chain combines TRBV6-2 or TRBV6-3 with TRBJ2-1; D remains ambiguous. The CDR3 contains 17 residues. Looked up from germline, CDR1 is MNHEY and CDR2 is SVGEGT. With 2 bases removed from V and 0 bases from J, the gap between germline ends came to 14 bases.

The chain has TRBV3-1 (or the pseudogene TRBV3-2) and TRBJ1-6; possibly TRBD1 for D (6 bases). Germline V CDR1 and CDR2: LGHDT, YNNKEL (reference sequence). V lost 3 bases to trimming and J lost 0 bases, with 12 bases between them. The CDR3 has 17 residues. The CDR3: CASSQRQAISYNSPLHF. The CDR3 DNA reads TGTGCCAGCAGCCAGAGACAGGCCATCTCCTATAATTCACCCCTCCACTTT.

The chain is built from TRBV3-1 (or the pseudogene TRBV3-2) and TRBJ1-2; perhaps TRBD1 as D (6 bases). Trimming took 3 bases from V and 0 from J, leaving 17 bases between them. The CDR3 is made up of 17 amino acids. CDR1 and CDR2 from the germline V gene are LGHDT and YNNKEL (reference sequence). Here the CDR3 DNA reads TGTGCCAGCAGCCATAAATTTGACAGGAAGCCTAACTATGGCTACACCTTC. Amino acids: CASSHKFDRKPNYGYTF.